This paragraph reports one T cell receptor beta chain. Its antigen is not known. The germline gives CDR1 SNHLY, CDR2 FYNNEI. The V and J ends lost 6 bases and 4 bases respectively, with 28 bases between them. The CDR3 covers 19 residues. Per sorted-subset replicate PCR, input was 200 to 250 ng DNA, representing tens of thousands of T cell genomes. Data came from immunoSEQ multiplex PCR; TCRdb stores just in-frame clones and leaves some out. The sample comprises fewer than 850,000 clones, around 96% of which are singletons, and less than 0.3% rests with the top ten. These data belong to a study of shared clonotypes between healthy human individuals. Study results and limitations: Clonotypes shared by all four donors outscored non-shared clonotypes in generation probability.

Naive CD8 cells lacked CD45RO and underwent positive selection for CCR7, leaving out terminally differentiated effector memory CD45RA+ cells. The sequence came from a man aged 25 to 45 in good health. Sequencing input: naive CD8+ T cells sorted from blood. The chain is built from TRBV2 and TRBJ2-1; D might be TRBD1 or TRBD2, each matching 5 bases. The CDR3 here is CASSEPQDPGPSYYNEQFF. The DNA of the CDR3 is TGTGCCAGCAGCGAACCCCAGGACCCGGGACCCTCCTATTACAATGAGCAGTTCTTC.